This T cell receptor beta chain is drawn from a study of cytomegalovirus exposure and HLA in healthy donors. Broader study findings: Most sequenced TCRs were rare (though some public TCRs occurred in many donors). Later on, an analysis tied under 20,000 TCR beta sequences to HLA alleles at 0.05 false discovery rate. According to the study, around 180 TCR beta chains were cytomegalovirus-associated.

CDR3 length: 12 amino acids. Looked up from germline, CDR1 is SGHTA and CDR2 is FQGNSA. The V end was cut by 4 bases, the J end by 2 bases, with 4 bases between. A note on this clone: Its specificity is not known.

It was with 60 Vbeta and 13 Jbeta primers that the PCR ran. Assay used: immunoSEQ multiplex PCR; TCRdb lists only in-frame clones, some missing. The sample contains about 150,000 clones, about 79% of which appear only once. Sample: PBMCs. The sequence was collected from a female donor in good health and CMV-seropositive. The rearrangement uses TRBV7-2 and TRBJ2-3; D call uncertain. CDR3 DNA sequence: TGTGCCAGCAGCTCTTTCACAGATACGCAGTATTTT. It translates to CASSSFTDTQYF.